The 12 T cell receptor beta chains below come from one sample, sequenced in a study of beta chain features in type 1 diabetes. The whole isolated RNA underwent reverse transcription, so sequencing captured expressed TCRB transcripts. Here immunoSEQ multiplex PCR was the method, and the copy in TCRdb shows in-frame clones only, minus some. The table records 600,000 to 650,000 clones, around 15% of them present only once. The sample comprised naive CD4+ T cells from blood. The receptors derive from a man aged 18 to 29 in good health.

This clone was detected a few times. This chain connects TRBV7-2 to TRBJ2-3; TRBD1 is a possible D gene (6 bases). Per the germline V gene, CDR1 is SGHTA and CDR2 is FQGNSA. Deletions cut 2 bases from V and 4 bases from J, with 7 bases between. The CDR3 contains 13 residues. As DNA, the CDR3 is TGTGCCAGCAGCTTAACAGGGTCAGATACGCAGTATTTT. This translates into CASSLTGSDTQYF.

This clone was observed a handful of times. V usage is TRBV28 and J usage is TRBJ2-7; D remains unclear. Germline V gene data show CDR1 as MDHEN and CDR2 as SYDVKM. V was pared by 6 bases and J by 3 bases, with 12 bases between. The CDR3 is 13 residues long. In DNA, the CDR3 is TGTGCCAGCAGGTTCCCTCAAAGCTACGAGCAGTACTTC. This sequence encodes CASRFPQSYEQYF.

J is TRBJ2-5 and V is TRBV7-2, with a weak D call TRBD2 (6 bases). Trimming shortened V by 2 bases and J by 5 bases, and 12 bases separated the two germline ends. Germline loops: CDR1 SGHTA, CDR2 FQGNSA. The length of the CDR3 is 14 residues. The CDR3 DNA reads TGTGCCAGCAGCTTATGGCGGGATATCGAGACCCAGTACTTC. Translating gives CASSLWRDIETQYF.

This clone was seen a few times. V gene TRBV7-2 combines with J gene TRBJ2-6; D not resolved. The V gene's germline CDR1 is SGHTA and CDR2 FQGNSA. The CDR3 spans 14 residues. V lost 3 bases to trimming and J lost 0 bases, with 3 bases between them. In DNA form, the CDR3 reads TGTGCCAGCAGCTTCACCTCTGGGGCCAACGTCCTGACTTTC. Translating it yields CASSFTSGANVLTF. Complete variable domain (other parts from reference TRBV7-2 and TRBJ2-6): GAGVSQSPSNKVTEKGKDVELRCDPISGHTALYWYRQSLGQGLEFLIYFQGNSAPDKSGLPSDRFSAERTGGSVSTLTIQRTQQEDSAVYLCASSFTSGANVLTFGAGSRLTVL.

The sample holds a few counts of this clone. The chain carries TRBV7-2 and TRBJ1-6; no clear D gene. The germline V and J ends were trimmed by 2 bases and 0 bases, with 8 bases remaining between them. Germline assignment: CDR1 SGHTA and CDR2 FQGNSA. The length of the CDR3 is 16 residues. The CDR3 sequence is CASSLQGSSYNSPLHF. The CDR3 region has the DNA TGTGCCAGCAGCTTACAAGGGAGCTCCTATAATTCACCCCTCCACTTT.

This clone was found a few times. The gene calls are TRBV10-3 and TRBJ1-2; 7 positions agree with TRBD1. The CDR3 consists of 13 residues. Germline assignment: CDR1 ENHRY and CDR2 SYGVKD. After removal of 5 bases from V and 8 bases from J, the junction contained 8 bases not matched to a gene. The CDR3 here is CAISTGEVTGYTF. The DNA for the CDR3 is TGTGCCATCAGTACAGGGGAAGTTACGGGCTACACCTTC.

The J gene is TRBJ2-7, the V gene TRBV28; 12 bases align to TRBD2. V was clipped by 6 bases and J by 4 bases; unmatched bases: 4. This CDR3 has 14 amino acids. The germline V gene has CDR1 MDHEN and CDR2 SYDVKM. The CDR3 sequence: CASRLAGGTYEQYF. In DNA, the CDR3 is TGTGCCAGCAGGCTAGCGGGAGGGACTTACGAGCAGTACTTC. The entire variable domain, with the rest obtained from reference TRBV28 and TRBJ2-7, is as follows: DVKVTQSSRYLVKRTGEKVFLECVQDMDHENMFWYRQDPGLGLRLIYFSYDVKMKEKGDIPEGYSVSREKKERFSLILESASTNQTSMYLCASRLAGGTYEQYFGPGTRLTVT.

The chain links TRBV5-1 to TRBJ2-2, with D maybe TRBD1 (5 bases). Trimming took off 4 bases at V and 3 bases at J, with 13 bases between the two ends. This CDR3 is built from 15 residues. Germline values: CDR1 SGHRS, CDR2 YFSETQ. CDR3 bases: TGCGCCAGCAGCGTAGACAGAGGAGACACCGGGGAGCTGTTTTTT. Protein: CASSVDRGDTGELFF.

This clone was counted a few times. The rearrangement links TRBV2 to TRBJ2-4; D might be TRBD1 (5 bases). The germline V and J ends were trimmed by 4 bases and 7 bases, with 5 bases remaining between them. The CDR3 contains 11 residues. Germline-derived CDR1 and CDR2 are SNHLY and FYNNEI. This chain's CDR3 is CASSGQNIQYF. In DNA form, the CDR3 reads TGTGCCAGCAGTGGACAGAACATTCAGTACTTC.

With regard to this clone: No DNA is shown, since the ends of the CDR3 on it are uncertain; the CDR3 is the one TCRdb lists. The chain joins TRBV28 to TRBJ2-1; no DNA check was done on the table's D call, TRBD2. Looked up from germline, CDR1 is MDHEN and CDR2 is SYDVKM. With termini counted, the CDR3 has 15 amino acids. This CDR3 reads CASSSSGLARNEQFF.

The chain carries TRBV20-1 and TRBJ1-6; no clear D. V dropped 0 bases and J dropped 10 bases, with 1 base sitting between them. Germline CDR1 DFQATT, CDR2 SNEGSKA (reference sequence). CDR3 length: 10 amino acids. CDR3 residues: CSARDSPLHF. The CDR3 DNA reads TGCAGTGCTAGAGACTCACCCCTCCACTTT.

This clone was counted between two and nine times. This chain connects TRBV28 to TRBJ2-2; D gene unclear. Germline loops: CDR1 MDHEN, CDR2 SYDVKM. V lost 2 bases and J lost 4, with 14 bases in between. The CDR3 consists of 16 residues. In DNA, the CDR3 is TGTGCCAGCAGTTTAAGCATCCCCAGGCGCACCGGGGAGCTGTTTTTT. This gives the protein CASSLSIPRRTGELFF. Drawing the rest from reference TRBV28 and TRBJ2-2, the complete variable domain is DVKVTQSSRYLVKRTGEKVFLECVQDMDHENMFWYRQDPGLGLRLIYFSYDVKMKEKGDIPEGYSVSREKKERFSLILESASTNQTSMYLCASSLSIPRRTGELFFGEGSRLTVL.